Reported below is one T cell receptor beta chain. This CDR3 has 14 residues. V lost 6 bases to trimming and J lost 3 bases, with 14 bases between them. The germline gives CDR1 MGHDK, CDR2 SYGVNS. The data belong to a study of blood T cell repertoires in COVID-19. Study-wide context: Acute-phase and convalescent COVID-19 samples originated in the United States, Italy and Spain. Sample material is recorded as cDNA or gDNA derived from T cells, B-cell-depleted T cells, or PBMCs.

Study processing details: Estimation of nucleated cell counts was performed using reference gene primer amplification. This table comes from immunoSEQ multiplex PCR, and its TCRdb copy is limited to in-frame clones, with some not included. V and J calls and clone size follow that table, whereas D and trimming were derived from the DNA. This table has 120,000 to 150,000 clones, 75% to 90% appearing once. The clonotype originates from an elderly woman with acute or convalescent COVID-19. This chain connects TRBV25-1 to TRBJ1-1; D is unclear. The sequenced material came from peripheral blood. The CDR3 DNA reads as TGTGCCAGCAGCTCAGGCCCATTGGACACTGAAGCTTTCTTT. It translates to CASSSGPLDTEAFF.